The 25 T cell receptor beta chains below all came from one sample that was sequenced in a study of blood T cell repertoires in COVID-19. Here immunoSEQ multiplex PCR was the method, and the copy in TCRdb shows in-frame clones only, minus some. The table records about 160,000 clones, around 74% of them present only once. Sequenced: peripheral blood. These receptors were taken from a man aged 70 or older with acute or convalescent COVID-19.

The J gene is TRBJ2-3, the V gene TRBV6-6; 7 nucleotides match TRBD2. Germline V CDR1 and CDR2: MNHNY, SVGAGI (reference sequence). V gave up 6 bases and J gave up 0 bases; unmatched junction bases: 0. The CDR3 extends over 13 amino acids. The DNA of the CDR3 is TGTGCCAGCAGGCGGGGGAGCACAGATACGCAGTATTTT. Protein sequence: CASRRGSTDTQYF.

The chain recombines TRBV5-4 with TRBJ2-5; perhaps TRBD2 as D (6 bases). This CDR3 comprises 15 residues. Germline V gives CDR1 SGHNT, CDR2 YYREEE (reference sequence). V shed 3 bases and J shed 2 bases, with 14 bases lying between them. CDR3 loop: CASSSTGSRQETQYF. The CDR3 coding sequence is TGTGCCAGCAGCTCCACCGGGAGTAGACAAGAGACCCAGTACTTC.

This sequence joins TRBV7-2 and TRBJ2-5; 13 bases map to TRBD2. This CDR3 has 15 residues. With 2 bases clipped from V and 5 bases from J, the junction kept 2 bases outside the gene matches. Germline V gene sequence: CDR1 SGHTA, CDR2 FQGNSA. For the CDR3, the DNA is TGTGCCAGCAGCTTACGGACTAGCGGGAGCGAGACCCAGTACTTC. Its translation: CASSLRTSGSETQYF.

This clone was detected once. The rearrangement joins TRBV7-2 to TRBJ1-2, with TRBD1 as a possible D gene (5 bases). The CDR3 spans 13 residues. Germline V CDR1 and CDR2: SGHTA, FQGNSA. V lost 2 bases to trimming and J lost 7 bases, with 11 bases between them. As DNA, the CDR3 is TGTGCCAGCAGCTTACTACAGGCAGGTGGCTACACCTTC. It is translated as CASSLLQAGGYTF.

The chain joins TRBV19 to TRBJ1-1; D is uncertain. Trimming left V 5 bases short and J 7 bases short, with 14 bases between. The CDR3 runs to 13 residues. The V gene's germline CDR1 is LNHDA and CDR2 SQIVND (reference sequence). The CDR3 here is CASSQERGIEAFF. DNA of the CDR3: TGTGCCAGTAGTCAGGAGCGAGGGATTGAAGCTTTCTTT.

The chain has TRBV6-5 and TRBJ2-3; tentatively, D is TRBD2 (6 bases). The CDR3 has 13 amino acids. CDR1 MNHEY and CDR2 SVGAGI come from the germline V gene. Deletions cut 7 bases from V and 4 bases from J, with 12 bases between. For the CDR3, the DNA is TGTGCCAGCAATAGGGAGGAGGCAGATACGCAGTATTTT. Encoded protein: CASNREEADTQYF.

The gene calls are TRBV10-3 and TRBJ2-3; 9 nucleotides agree with TRBD1. The length of the CDR3 is 15 residues. Germline V lookup: CDR1 ENHRY, CDR2 SYGVKD. The V gene end was trimmed by 5 bases and the J gene end by 3 bases; junction bases not matched to a gene: 6. The CDR3 DNA reads TGTGCCATCAGTACCGGACAGGGGACTACAGATACGCAGTATTTT. Translation: CAISTGQGTTDTQYF.

The rearrangement uses TRBV5-4 and TRBJ2-7; 9 positions agree with TRBD1. The CDR3 is 14 amino acids. The ends lost 4 bases at V and 8 bases at J; junction bases unmatched: 10. In germline, CDR1 is SGHNT, CDR2 YYREEE (reference sequence). In DNA, the CDR3 is TGTGCCAGCAGCGAGGGACAGGGAAGGGCGCAGCAGTACTTC. Translation: CASSEGQGRAQQYF.

This chain connects TRBV7-8 to TRBJ1-3; 10 bases align to TRBD1. The CDR3 covers 18 residues. The ends lost 5 bases at V and 0 bases at J; junction bases unmatched: 10. Germline CDR1 reads SGHVS; CDR2 reads FQNEAQ. As DNA, the CDR3 is TGTGCCAGCAGCCGGACAGGGGGTACCCAGAGCTCTGGAAACACCATATATTTT. Residues: CASSRTGGTQSSGNTIYF.

The chain employs TRBV7-9 and TRBJ2-1; 10 nucleotides match TRBD2. The CDR3 length is 14 residues. Trimming at V came to 2 bases and at J to 9 bases, leaving 4 bases not matched to a gene. CDR1 and CDR2 from the germline V gene are SEHNR and FQNEAQ (reference sequence). The CDR3, as DNA: TGTGCCAGCAGCTTAACTAGCGGGGTGGGTGAGCAGTTCTTC. Translated: CASSLTSGVGEQFF.

This clone was counted a few times. The rearrangement joins TRBV10-3 to TRBJ1-2, with 8 bases that match TRBD1. The CDR3 has 17 amino acids. V lost 4 bases to trimming and J lost 0 bases; unmatched junction nucleotides: 10. Germline V gene lookup returns CDR1 ENHRY and CDR2 SYGVKD. The CDR3 loop reads CAISAVSGGLSNYGYTF. As DNA, the CDR3 is TGTGCCATCAGTGCCGTTTCAGGGGGCCTATCTAACTATGGCTACACCTTC.

This chain uses TRBV12-5 with TRBJ2-3; 7 positions agree with TRBD2. This CDR3 is 13 amino acids long. Trimming took 3 bases from V and 8 from J; bases not matched to a gene: 5. Germline CDR1 reads LGHNT; CDR2 reads FRNRAP. The CDR3 protein is CASGFGGDGTQYF. CDR3 DNA: TGTGCTAGTGGTTTTGGGGGGGACGGTACGCAGTATTTT.

V and J are TRBV2 and TRBJ1-6; 10 bases align to TRBD1. Trimming removed 5 bases from V and 7 bases from J; junction bases left unmatched: 5. The germline V gene has CDR1 SNHLY and CDR2 FYNNEI. This CDR3 is 15 amino acids long. Here the CDR3 DNA reads TGTGCCAGCAGTCGGGACAGGGGTGGCAATTCACCCCTCCACTTT. It codes for CASSRDRGGNSPLHF.

Comment on this clone: Just one base apart from a much larger clone, this may be a read error. J is TRBJ2-1 and V is TRBV3-1 (or the pseudogene TRBV3-2), with D perhaps TRBD1 (5 bases). The CDR3 loop spans 14 amino acids. Germline V CDR1 and CDR2: LGHDT, YNNKEL (reference sequence). CDR3 nucleotides: TGTACCAGCAGCCAAGTTCAGGGTGGCAATGAGCAGTTCTTC. This sequence encodes CTSSQVQGGNEQFF.

The chain has TRBV4-1 and TRBJ2-3; maybe TRBD2 (6 bases). Trimming shortened V by 4 bases and J by 6 bases, and 20 bases separated the two germline ends. Germline CDR1 and CDR2: MGHRA and YSYEKL. This CDR3 comprises 16 residues. This CDR3 is CASSRTLAPEGDTQYF. In DNA form, the CDR3 reads TGCGCCAGCAGCCGGACACTAGCACCCGAGGGGGATACGCAGTATTTT.

As DNA, the CDR3 is TGTGCCAGCAGCCAAGATTTGACAGGGGGCACTGAAGCTTTCTTT. Amino acids: CASSQDLTGGTEAFF. The J gene is TRBJ1-1, the V gene TRBV4-2; 9 bases map to TRBD1. CDR3 length: 15 amino acids. V trimming: 0 bases; J trimming: 4 bases; junction bases outside the gene matches: 3. Germline loops: CDR1 LGHNA, CDR2 YNFKEQ.

V gene TRBV7-8 combines with J gene TRBJ2-3; TRBD1 matches at 7 bases. The CDR3 is 15 amino acids. With 5 bases clipped from V and 2 bases from J, the junction kept 7 bases outside the gene matches. Germline CDR1 reads SGHVS; CDR2 reads FQNEAQ. CDR3 protein: CASSLRDSLTDTQYF. CDR3 nucleotide sequence: TGTGCCAGCAGCCTCCGGGACAGCCTCACAGATACGCAGTATTTT.

The V gene is TRBV6-1, the J gene TRBJ2-7, with D possibly TRBD1 on 6 matching bases. CDR3 length: 13 amino acids. Between the trimmed V and J ends, which lost 6 bases and 5 bases, there was a span of 14 bases. CDR1 is MNHNS and CDR2 is SASEGT in the germline V gene. The DNA for the CDR3 is TGTGCCAGCAGCCGAATACAGGGCCACGAGCAGTACTTC. This encodes CASSRIQGHEQYF.

The CDR3 here is CASSLGGQGPYEQYF. Here the CDR3 DNA reads TGTGCCAGCAGCTTAGGCGGACAGGGCCCCTACGAGCAGTACTTC. The V and J genes are TRBV7-9 and TRBJ2-7, with TRBD1 matching 8 bases. The V gene end was trimmed by 1 base and the J gene end by 2 bases; junction bases not matched to a gene: 4. Germline assignment: CDR1 SEHNR and CDR2 FQNEAQ (reference sequence). The CDR3 totals 15 residues. The full variable domain, in which reference TRBV7-9 and TRBJ2-7 provide the parts outside the CDR3, is DTGVSQNPRHKITKRGQNVTFRCDPISEHNRLYWYRQTLGQGPEFLTYFQNEAQLEKSRLLSDRFSAERPKGSFSTLEIQRTEQGDSAMYLCASSLGGQGPYEQYFGPGTRLTVT.

The genes are TRBV18 and TRBJ1-6; the match to TRBD1 covers 11 bases. CDR3 size: 16 residues. CDR1 and CDR2 from the germline V gene are KGHSH and LQKENI. V lost 3 bases, J lost 7 bases, and 5 bases stayed unmatched. CDR3 DNA: TGTGCCAGCTCACCGCGGGGGACAGGGGGAAATTCACCCCTCCACTTT. It codes for CASSPRGTGGNSPLHF.

This chain links TRBV6-2 or TRBV6-3 with TRBJ1-6; perhaps TRBD1 as D (5 bases). This CDR3 is built from 16 residues. Germline CDR1 is MNHEY and CDR2 is SVGEGT. Between the trimmed V and J ends, which lost 3 bases and 7 bases, there was a span of 16 bases. DNA for the CDR3: TGTGCCAGCAGTTATTGGAGGGGCCCGGACAATTCACCCCTCCACTTT. Its protein product is CASSYWRGPDNSPLHF.

The genes are TRBV28 and TRBJ1-2, with no clear D. Germline assignment: CDR1 MDHEN and CDR2 SYDVKM. V shed 4 bases and J shed 4 bases, with 4 bases lying between them. The CDR3 contains 11 residues. DNA of the CDR3: TGTGCCAGCAGTTCTCTCTATGGCTACACCTTC. It yields the protein CASSSLYGYTF.

The chain uses TRBV19 and TRBJ1-1, with D hard to call. Germline V lookup: CDR1 LNHDA, CDR2 SQIVND (reference sequence). Trimming shortened V by 7 bases and J by 0 bases, and 18 bases separated the two germline ends. This CDR3 has 16 residues. The CDR3 DNA follows: TGTGCCAGTACCCCATCGGGAGTGATGATGAACACTGAAGCTTTCTTT. Amino acids: CASTPSGVMMNTEAFF.

J is TRBJ2-1 and V is TRBV19; 12 nucleotides align to TRBD1. The germline gives CDR1 LNHDA, CDR2 SQIVND (reference sequence). This CDR3 has 16 residues. Trimming at V came to 3 bases and at J to 14 bases, leaving 14 bases not matched to a gene. In nucleotides, the CDR3 is TGTGCCAGTAGTATGGGTCTGGGGACAGGGGGCGTTCGGAAGTTCTTC. Amino acids: CASSMGLGTGGVRKFF.

The chain recombines TRBV5-1 with TRBJ2-3, with TRBD2 matching over 13 bases. Germline V gene data show CDR1 as SGHRS and CDR2 as YFSETQ. V lost 4 bases, J lost 5 bases, and 7 bases stayed unmatched. CDR3 size: 16 residues. The CDR3 protein is CASSTGLAGVGDTQYF. CDR3 nucleotide sequence: TGCGCCAGCAGCACCGGACTAGCGGGAGTGGGAGATACGCAGTATTTT.